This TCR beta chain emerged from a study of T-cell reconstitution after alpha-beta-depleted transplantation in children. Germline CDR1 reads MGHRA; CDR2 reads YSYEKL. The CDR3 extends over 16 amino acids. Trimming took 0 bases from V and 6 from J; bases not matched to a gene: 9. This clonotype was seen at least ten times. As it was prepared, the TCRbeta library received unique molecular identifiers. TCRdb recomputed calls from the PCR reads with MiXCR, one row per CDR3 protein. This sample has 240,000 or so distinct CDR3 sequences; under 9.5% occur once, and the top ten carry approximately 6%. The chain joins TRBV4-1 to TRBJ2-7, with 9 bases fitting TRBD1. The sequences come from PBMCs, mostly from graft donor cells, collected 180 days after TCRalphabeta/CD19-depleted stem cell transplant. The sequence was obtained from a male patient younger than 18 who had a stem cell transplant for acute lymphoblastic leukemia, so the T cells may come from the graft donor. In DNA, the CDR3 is TGCGCCAGCAGCCAAGAGGGGACAGGGCTTCGGTGCGAGCAGTACTTC. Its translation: CASSQEGTGLRCEQYF.